One TCR beta chain is described in this entry. Its target is not known. 5'RACE with constant-segment primers yielded barcoded, UMI-tagged TCR alpha and TCR beta cDNA libraries. TCRdb re-analysed the 5' RACE reads in MiXCR, keeping a single row per CDR3 protein. The sample has roughly 86,000 distinct CDR3 sequences, 13% seen once. The sample belongs to a study of T-cell memory formation after mild COVID-19. General study findings and limits: Clones that contracted from day 15 to 85 were balanced CD4/CD8, while later expanders leaned CD4+. Clones which contracted sat mainly in CM and EM if CD4+, and in EMRA if CD8+.

Trimming cost V 6 bases and J 3 bases; bases outside gene matches: 11. This CDR3 contains 15 residues. CDR1 LNHDA and CDR2 SQIVND come from the germline V gene (reference sequence). This receptor was obtained from an adult woman who had mild COVID-19 (a few samples of this study predate the infection). Cell type and time point are not known. The sequencing sample was made of PBMCs or a T cell subset sorted from them (not recorded which). The genes are TRBV19 and TRBJ2-7; 7 bases are shared with TRBD2. The DNA for the CDR3 is TGTGCCAGTAGACTCCGGGCGGGAGAGAACTACGAGCAGTACTTC. Amino acids: CASRLRAGENYEQYF. The entire variable domain, with the rest obtained from reference TRBV19 and TRBJ2-7, is as follows: DGGITQSPKYLFRKEGQNVTLSCEQNLNHDAMYWYRQDPGQGLRLIYYSQIVNDFQKGDIAEGYSVSREKKESFPLTVTSAQKNPTAFYLCASRLRAGENYEQYFGPGTRLTVT.